This entry lists 27 T cell receptor beta chains sequenced from one sample in a study of cytomegalovirus exposure and HLA in healthy donors. Vbeta (60) and Jbeta (13) primers were used in the PCR. Using immunoSEQ multiplex PCR, the repertoire was profiled, and TCRdb retains in-frame clones only, with some absent. The sample yields over 150,000 clones, about four fifths seen once. The sequencing sample was made of PBMCs. These receptors originate from a man aged 18 to 35 in good health and CMV-seronegative.

The chain is built from TRBV28 and TRBJ2-7; 7 bases align to TRBD1. Germline assignment: CDR1 MDHEN and CDR2 SYDVKM. Trimming took 3 bases from V and 2 from J; bases not matched to a gene: 4. The CDR3 covers 14 residues. This CDR3 reads CASSLNRGTYEQYV. The CDR3 nucleotides read TGTGCCAGCAGTTTGAACAGGGGAACCTACGAGCAGTACGTC.

The chain is built from TRBV10-3 and TRBJ2-6; D remains unclear. CDR1 and CDR2 from the germline V gene are ENHRY and SYGVKD. There are 13 residues in the CDR3. The V and J ends lost 9 bases and 0 bases respectively, with 6 bases between them. The CDR3 reads CAIHDSGANVLTF. CDR3 DNA sequence: TGTGCCATACACGACTCTGGGGCCAACGTCCTGACTTTC.

The V gene is TRBV14, the J gene TRBJ1-3; TRBD1 agrees at 7 bases. Germline lookup yields CDR1 SGHDN and CDR2 FVKESK. Trimming at V came to 2 bases and at J to 2 bases, leaving 3 bases not matched to a gene. This CDR3 comprises 15 residues. CDR3 coding DNA: TGTGCCAGCAGCCAAAGAACAGGGGCTGGAAACACCATATATTTT. It is translated as CASSQRTGAGNTIYF.

This clone was counted between two and nine times. The CDR3 DNA follows: TGTGCCAGCAGCTTGTTTGGACAGGGCCCAACCTCTGGAAACACCATATATTTT. Residues: CASSLFGQGPTSGNTIYF. The chain couples TRBV5-6 to TRBJ1-3; TRBD1 agrees at 8 bases. V shed 1 base, J shed 0 bases, and the junction held 9 bases outside the gene matches. CDR1 is SGHDT and CDR2 is YYEEEE in the germline V gene. This CDR3 is 18 amino acids long.

This clone turned up a few times. The chain is built from TRBV6-5 and TRBJ1-2, with 10 nucleotides matching TRBD1. The V gene's germline CDR1 is MNHEY and CDR2 SVGAGI. V was clipped by 2 bases and J by 5 bases; unmatched bases: 5. This CDR3 is built from 15 residues. In nucleotides, the CDR3 is TGTGCCAGCAGTTACGCGGGACAGGGGTATTATGGCTACACCTTC. Protein sequence: CASSYAGQGYYGYTF.

In nucleotides, the CDR3 is TGTGCCAGCAGCTCGTACAGGGCCGAGGATCCCAATGAGCAGTTCTTC. Encoded protein: CASSSYRAEDPNEQFF. V and J are TRBV11-2 and TRBJ2-1; D possibly corresponds to TRBD1 (6 bases). The CDR3 has 16 amino acids. Trimming cost V 4 bases and J 6 bases, with 19 bases left between them. CDR1 is SGHAT, CDR2 FQNNGV, per germline.

J is TRBJ1-3 and V is TRBV7-6, with TRBD1 matching over 8 bases. Germline V lookup: CDR1 SGHVS, CDR2 FNYEAQ. The CDR3 consists of 19 residues. V shed 2 bases, J shed 8 bases, and the junction held 20 bases outside the gene matches. The CDR3, as DNA: TGTGCCAGCAGCTTATTCGAGGTCGCGAAGACAGGGGTGAAAGACACCATATATTTT. Translated, it gives CASSLFEVAKTGVKDTIYF.

The chain joins TRBV5-1 to TRBJ2-1; 7 positions match TRBD2. Germline CDR1 is SGHRS and CDR2 is YFSETQ. The junction had 10 bases not matched to a gene; V was cut back by 0 bases and J by 7 bases. This CDR3 is 16 amino acids long. The CDR3 here is CASSLDPAGSNNEQFF. CDR3 in DNA: TGCGCCAGCAGCTTGGATCCAGCGGGGTCTAATAATGAGCAGTTCTTC.

This clone was observed a handful of times. The chain carries TRBV19 and TRBJ1-1, with unresolved D. Per the germline V gene, CDR1 is LNHDA and CDR2 is SQIVND (reference sequence). The CDR3 is made up of 17 amino acids. V lost 1 base, J lost 1 base, and 16 bases lay in between. CDR3: CASSIGLGSGSNTEAFF. The DNA for the CDR3 is TGTGCCAGTAGTATAGGGCTGGGAAGCGGGTCGAACACTGAAGCTTTCTTT.

The chain links TRBV9 to TRBJ2-1, with D maybe TRBD1 (6 bases). This CDR3 has 17 residues. The V gene's germline CDR1 is SGDLS and CDR2 YYNGEE. The germline V and J ends were trimmed by 2 bases and 4 bases, with 19 bases remaining between them. In DNA form, the CDR3 reads TGTGCCAGCAGCGTCACCACGCAGGGGCCAAATTACAATGAGCAGTTCTTC. It translates to CASSVTTQGPNYNEQFF.

J is TRBJ2-7 and V is TRBV5-6; tentative D call: TRBD1 (5 bases). CDR1 is SGHDT and CDR2 is YYEEEE in the germline V gene. V gave up 4 bases and J gave up 4 bases, with 18 bases separating them. This CDR3 contains 15 residues. CDR3 nucleotide sequence: TGTGCCAGCAGCCCCAGCGTGAGACAGCCTTACGAGCAGTACGTC. It codes for CASSPSVRQPYEQYV.

V gene TRBV4-3 combines with J gene TRBJ1-5, with D perhaps TRBD1 (5 bases). This CDR3 contains 13 residues. CDR1 LGHNA and CDR2 YSLEER come from the germline V gene. Trimming cost V 2 bases and J 16 bases, with 18 bases left between them. CDR3 DNA sequence: TGCGCCAGCAGCCAAATTAGGGGTTCAGGTATCCATTTT. It translates to CASSQIRGSGIHF.

This chain connects TRBV6-5 to TRBJ2-1; D is perhaps TRBD2 (6 bases). This CDR3 is built from 14 residues. Trimming removed 2 bases from V and 8 bases from J, with 13 bases in between. Germline V gives CDR1 MNHEY, CDR2 SVGAGI. Here the CDR3 DNA reads TGTGCCAGCAGTTACCTTAAATGGGGGGATGAGCAGTTCTTC. This gives the protein CASSYLKWGDEQFF.

This clone was picked up one time. The rearrangement uses TRBV6-5 and TRBJ1-1; D uncertain. CDR3 length: 14 amino acids. The V gene lost 3 bases and the J gene lost 5 bases, with 13 bases spanning the gap. Germline V lookup: CDR1 MNHEY, CDR2 SVGAGI. CDR3 sequence reads: CASSYAGYRTEAFF. The CDR3 DNA follows: TGTGCCAGCAGTTATGCGGGGTATCGGACTGAAGCTTTCTTT.

V is TRBV6-5 and J is TRBJ1-3, with a possible D match to TRBD1 (5 bases). Trimming pared 5 bases from V and 0 bases from J, leaving 8 bases between. The CDR3 is made up of 14 amino acids. Germline V lookup: CDR1 MNHEY, CDR2 SVGAGI. CDR3 residues: CASSNTGSGNTIYF. The DNA of the CDR3 is TGTGCCAGCAGTAATACAGGCTCTGGAAACACCATATATTTT.

This chain uses TRBV7-2 with TRBJ2-1, with 8 bases fitting TRBD1. CDR1 is SGHTA, CDR2 FQGNSA, per germline. CDR3 size: 13 residues. With 4 bases clipped from V and 11 bases from J, the junction kept 7 bases outside the gene matches. The CDR3 bases are TGTGCCAGCAGCTCGGGGACAGGCCTGAAGCAGTTCTTC. Protein product: CASSSGTGLKQFF.

In its sample, this clone was seen a few times. The chain combines TRBV28 with TRBJ1-5; TRBD1 matches at 10 bases. The V segment lost 5 bases and the J segment 4 bases; nucleotides outside the gene matches: 2. Germline V gives CDR1 MDHEN, CDR2 SYDVKM. This CDR3 has 14 residues. CDR3 sequence: CASSRTGGNQPQHF. In DNA form, the CDR3 reads TGTGCCAGCAGTAGGACAGGGGGAAATCAGCCCCAGCATTTT.

The chain carries TRBV4-1 and TRBJ2-7; TRBD2 might be the D (6 bases). CDR3 size: 17 residues. Germline assignment: CDR1 MGHRA and CDR2 YSYEKL. Trimming took off 0 bases at V and 2 bases at J, with 17 bases between the two ends. CDR3 sequence (DNA): TGCGCCAGCAGCCAAGAGAGGCGGGGTTACGGTCCCTACGAGCAGTACTTC. It specifies CASSQERRGYGPYEQYF.

This chain links TRBV6-6 with TRBJ2-7; 16 bases are shared with TRBD2. Germline assignment: CDR1 MNHNY and CDR2 SVGAGI (reference sequence). There are 16 residues in the CDR3. The J segment lost 4 bases and the V segment lost 5 bases, leaving 5 bases of the junction unmatched. As DNA, the CDR3 is TGTGCCAGCAGTGGGGGACTAGCGGGGGGGCCTTACGAGCAGTACTTC. It translates to CASSGGLAGGPYEQYF.

This chain connects TRBV27 to TRBJ2-1; D might be TRBD1 (7 bases). The CDR3 extends over 17 amino acids. The V gene lost 6 bases and the J gene lost 0 bases, with 18 bases spanning the gap. Germline lookup yields CDR1 MNHEY and CDR2 SMNVEV (reference sequence). CDR3 residues: CASRGLTGLSSYNEQFF. In DNA, the CDR3 is TGTGCCAGCAGGGGACTGACAGGGCTGAGCTCCTACAATGAGCAGTTCTTC.

The chain carries TRBV5-1 and TRBJ2-4, with a possible D match to TRBD1 (7 bases). Trimming removed 1 base at V and 2 bases at J, with 16 bases between. The CDR3 contains 17 residues. Germline V gene sequence: CDR1 SGHRS, CDR2 YFSETQ. The CDR3 loop is CASSLNQPGGTKNIQYF. The CDR3 DNA reads TGCGCCAGCAGCTTGAATCAGCCAGGGGGGACCAAAAACATTCAGTACTTC.

The gene calls are TRBV2 and TRBJ2-7, with a weak D call TRBD1 (6 bases). Germline V gene sequence: CDR1 SNHLY, CDR2 FYNNEI. V lost 5 bases and J lost 6, with 14 bases in between. This CDR3 is 13 amino acids long. CDR3 sequence: CASSIYREGEQYV. CDR3 nucleotide sequence: TGTGCCAGCAGTATATACAGGGAAGGCGAGCAGTACGTC.

The chain employs TRBV2 and TRBJ1-4; possible D gene TRBD1, 5 bases. CDR3 size: 15 residues. The germline V and J ends were trimmed by 2 bases and 0 bases, with 7 bases remaining between them. CDR1 and CDR2 (germline): SNHLY, FYNNEI. The CDR3 is CASSETGPTNEKLFF. The CDR3 DNA follows: TGTGCCAGCAGTGAAACAGGTCCAACTAATGAAAAACTGTTTTTT.

This clone was picked up a small number of times. The CDR3 nucleotides are TGTGCCAGCAGCTTAAGGCTTCGGGGCGGGGAGCTGTTTTTT. This encodes CASSLRLRGGELFF. The chain couples TRBV7-8 to TRBJ2-2; TRBD2 is a possible D gene (5 bases). The germline V and J ends were trimmed by 2 bases and 7 bases, with 11 bases remaining between them. This CDR3 contains 14 residues. Germline lookup yields CDR1 SGHVS and CDR2 FQNEAQ.

The J gene is TRBJ1-5, the V gene TRBV13; perhaps TRBD1 as D (5 bases). The germline V and J ends were trimmed by 5 bases and 6 bases, with 8 bases remaining between them. The germline gives CDR1 PRHDT, CDR2 FYEKMQ (reference sequence). This CDR3 comprises 12 residues. CDR3 loop: CASSLRGQPQHF. The CDR3 DNA follows: TGTGCCAGCAGCCTAAGGGGTCAGCCCCAGCATTTT.

This clone was found a few times. The DNA is left out, because the CDR3 cannot be placed on it with certainty; the CDR3 is given as TCRdb lists it. J is TRBJ1-1 and V is TRBV7-5. TRBV7-5 is a listed pseudogene. The CDR3 totals 14 residues, both ends included. CDR3: CARSSVGGGTEAFF.

This chain joins TRBV9 and TRBJ2-5, with D unclear. The germline CDR1 and CDR2 sequences are SGDLS and YYNGEE. The CDR3 loop spans 12 amino acids. Trimming cost V 1 base and J 5 bases, with 6 bases left between them. The CDR3 DNA reads as TGTGCCAGCAGCGTAAACGGGGAGACCCAGTACTTC. Translation: CASSVNGETQYF.